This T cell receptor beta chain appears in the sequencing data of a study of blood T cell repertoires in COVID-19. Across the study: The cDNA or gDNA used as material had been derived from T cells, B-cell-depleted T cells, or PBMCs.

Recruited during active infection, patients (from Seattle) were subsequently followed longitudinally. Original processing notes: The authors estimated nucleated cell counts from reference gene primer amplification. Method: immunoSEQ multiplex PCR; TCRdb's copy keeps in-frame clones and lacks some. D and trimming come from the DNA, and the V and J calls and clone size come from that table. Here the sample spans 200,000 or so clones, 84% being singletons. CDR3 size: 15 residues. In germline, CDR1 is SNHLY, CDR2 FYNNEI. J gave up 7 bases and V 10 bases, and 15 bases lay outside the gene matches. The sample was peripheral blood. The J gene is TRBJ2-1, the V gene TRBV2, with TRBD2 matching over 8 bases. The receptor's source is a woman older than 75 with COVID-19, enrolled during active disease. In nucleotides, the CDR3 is TGTGCCAACAGCGCCGGGGGGGCGGTACTTAATGAGCAGTTCTTC. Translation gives CANSAGGAVLNEQFF.